This entry is about one T cell receptor beta chain. CDR3 length: 16 amino acids. V lost 2 bases to trimming and J lost 0 bases; unmatched junction nucleotides: 4. The germline CDR1 and CDR2 sequences are SGHRS and YFSETQ. Data came from immunoSEQ multiplex PCR; TCRdb stores just in-frame clones and leaves some out. The sample lists 160,000 or so clones, 82% occurring once. The record originates from a study of blood T cell repertoires in COVID-19. Study context: The United States, Italy and Spain provided the acute and convalescent COVID-19 samples. T cells, B-cell-depleted T cells, or PBMCs provided the cDNA or gDNA that served as material.

Living in roughly 23 US areas, the participants were between roughly 18 and 95 years of age. The chain carries TRBV5-1 and TRBJ2-2; 7 bases are a match to TRBD2. This clonotype was obtained from a man in his sixties who had recovered from COVID-19. Sequencing was carried out using PBMCs or T cells enriched from blood (not recorded which). CDR3 in amino acids: CASSLALAANTGELFF. In nucleotides, the CDR3 is TGCGCCAGCAGCTTAGCCCTAGCGGCGAACACCGGGGAGCTGTTTTTT.